The rows below give T cell receptor beta chains drawn from one sample of a study of blood T cell repertoires in COVID-19. Libraries were prepared by immunoSEQ multiplex PCR; TCRdb keeps only in-frame clonotypes and omits some of them. The sample shows 200,000 to 250,000 clones, about four fifths of them seen only once. Sequencing input: peripheral blood. These receptors originate from a man under 40 who had recovered from COVID-19. Each CDR3 is given with its conserved first and last residue. The order of the fields is CDR3 DNA, CDR3 protein, D gene, CDR3 length, clone size, J gene, V gene. The D gene is left open where the match is weak. Part of the rows lack a size; the others show once, few, many or a class for expanded clones.

TGTGCCATCAGGGGGGGTGGGGAGACCCAGTACTTC | CAIRGGGETQYF | NA | 12 | NA | TRBJ2-5 | TRBV10-3
TGTGCCAGCAGCTTAGAGGACAGGGGGGCTGGCTACACCTTC | CASSLEDRGAGYTF | TRBD1 | 14 | NA | TRBJ1-2 | TRBV3-1/TRBV3-2
TGTGCCATCAGTGAACGACAGGGAGGCAACGTCCTGACTTTC | CAISERQGGNVLTF | NA | 14 | once | TRBJ2-6 | TRBV10-3
TGCGCCAGCCGTGGTGCGGGGGGGAACACTGAAGCTTTCTTT | CASRGAGGNTEAFF | NA | 14 | NA | TRBJ1-1 | TRBV10-2
TGTGCCAGCAGCGCGGACTCGTCCAATGAGCAGTTCTTC | CASSADSSNEQFF | NA | 13 | NA | TRBJ2-1 | TRBV7-9
TGTGCCAGCAGCCAACGCACATCTAGCGGGGAGGGGGAGACCCAGTACTTC | CASSQRTSSGEGETQYF | TRBD2 | 17 | NA | TRBJ2-5 | TRBV3-1/TRBV3-2
TGCGCCAGCAGCCAATTGGTTCAGGGGGCTGGAGGCTACACCTTC | CASSQLVQGAGGYTF | TRBD1 | 15 | NA | TRBJ1-2 | TRBV4-1
TGTGCCAGCAGCCCTCGTCGGAACACCGGGGAGCTGTTTTTT | CASSPRRNTGELFF | NA | 14 | NA | TRBJ2-2 | TRBV7-8
TGTGCCAGCTCTAATACTGGGGCCAACGTCCTGACTTTC | CASSNTGANVLTF | NA | 13 | NA | TRBJ2-6 | TRBV11-2
TGCAGTGCTAGGACACAGGACGGCTACACCTTC | CSARTQDGYTF | NA | 11 | NA | TRBJ1-2 | TRBV20-1
TGTGCCAGCAGCCAAGGGGCCGAGCAGTACTTC | CASSQGAEQYF | NA | 11 | few | TRBJ2-7 | TRBV14
TGTGCCAGCAGCCCCGACAGGGGTGGAAACACCATATATTTT | CASSPDRGGNTIYF | TRBD1 | 14 | NA | TRBJ1-3 | TRBV9
TGTGCCAGCAGTTCCCCAGGGGAAGGAAACACCATATATTTT | CASSSPGEGNTIYF | NA | 14 | NA | TRBJ1-3 | TRBV6-5
TGTGCCAGCAGGAACCTAGACAGGGTTAACTATGGCTACACCTTC | CASRNLDRVNYGYTF | TRBD1 | 15 | once | TRBJ1-2 | TRBV5-6
TGTGCCAGCAGAGTAAGGGACACAGGCTACACCTTC | CASRVRDTGYTF | NA | 12 | NA | TRBJ1-2 | TRBV6-5
TGTGCCAGCAGTTTATCTACCCAGGGCAGGGGGTCGAGTTCACCCCTCCACTTT | CASSLSTQGRGSSSPLHF | TRBD1 | 18 | NA | TRBJ1-6 | TRBV27
TGTGCCAGCAGCCACCCCCAGGGTTTCCAAGAGACCCAGTACTTC | CASSHPQGFQETQYF | NA | 15 | NA | TRBJ2-5 | TRBV6-7